The rows below give T cell receptor beta chains drawn from one sample of a study of shared clonotypes between healthy human individuals. Data came from immunoSEQ multiplex PCR; TCRdb stores just in-frame clones and leaves some out. The profile shows around 700,000 clones, less than 85% of them singletons. Sequenced material: memory CD4+ T cells sorted from blood. These receptors originate from a woman aged 25 to 39 in good health. Both conserved end residues are part of each CDR3. A D gene is named only where the DNA matches it firmly. Expanded clones are given a class, and other clones once, few, many or no size at all.

j_gene,v_gene,abundance,d_gene,CDR3aa,CDR3nt
TRBJ1-1,TRBV19,NA,TRBD1,CASSNHGQVNTEAFF,TGTGCCAGTAGTAACCACGGACAGGTGAACACTGAAGCTTTCTTT
TRBJ1-4,TRBV19,NA,NA,CASSDRGQPEKLFF,TGTGCCAGTAGTGACCGAGGACAGCCTGAAAAACTGTTTTTT
TRBJ2-7,TRBV27,NA,NA,CASSFRGREQYF,TGTGCCAGCAGTTTTCGAGGTCGGGAGCAGTACTTC
TRBJ2-7,TRBV5-1,NA,NA,CASSLSRESPYEQYF,TGCGCCAGCAGCTTGTCCCGGGAGTCCCCTTACGAGCAGTACTTC
TRBJ1-5,TRBV6-1,NA,NA,CAATTSGNQPQHF,TGTGCCGCGACGACGTCTGGCAATCAGCCCCAGCATTTT
TRBJ1-5,TRBV6-5,NA,NA,CASSEYGSNQPQHF,TGTGCCAGCAGTGAATACGGTAGCAATCAGCCCCAGCATTTT
TRBJ2-7,TRBV19,many,TRBD1,CASAKGQVAYEQYF,TGTGCCAGTGCCAAGGGACAGGTCGCCTACGAGCAGTACTTC
TRBJ2-1,TRBV14,once,NA,CASSQDLFRGRRQFF,TGTGCCAGCAGCCAAGATTTATTCCGGGGCCGACGACAGTTCTTC
TRBJ2-5,TRBV11-2,NA,NA,CASSLVGSAAGETQYF,TGTGCCAGCAGCTTAGTAGGTTCAGCCGCCGGGGAGACCCAGTACTTC
TRBJ1-1,TRBV6-6,many,NA,CASSRDRVNTEAFF,TGTGCCAGCAGTCGGGACCGAGTGAACACTGAAGCTTTCTTT
TRBJ2-2,TRBV4-1,NA,TRBD1,CASSHRQGRSTGELFF,TGCGCCAGCAGCCACAGACAGGGCAGGAGCACCGGGGAGCTGTTTTTT
TRBJ1-1,TRBV5-1,NA,NA,CASSLWALNTEAFF,TGCGCCAGCAGCTTATGGGCCCTGAACACTGAAGCTTTCTTT
TRBJ2-2,TRBV2,NA,NA,CASRGAGETGELFF,TGTGCCAGCAGGGGAGCGGGTGAAACCGGGGAGCTGTTTTTT
TRBJ2-1,TRBV9,NA,TRBD1,CASSDRRDRGQKGSYNEQFF,TGTGCCAGCAGCGACAGACGGGACAGGGGCCAAAAAGGGTCCTACAATGAGCAGTTCTTC
TRBJ2-2,TRBV19,NA,TRBD2,CASSISGRGGGELFF,TGTGCCAGTAGTATCAGCGGGAGAGGAGGCGGGGAGCTGTTTTTT
TRBJ2-2,TRBV27,NA,NA,CASSPENTGELFF,TGTGCCAGCAGCCCCGAGAACACCGGGGAGCTGTTTTTT
TRBJ2-5,TRBV7-8,NA,TRBD2,CASSLGLRFGGGETQYF,TGTGCCAGCAGCTTGGGTCTTCGATTCGGCGGGGGTGAGACCCAGTACTTC
TRBJ1-2,TRBV6-5,few,NA,CASSSLTGRRGYTF,TGTGCCAGCAGTTCCCTCACCGGTCGCCGCGGCTACACCTTC
TRBJ2-5,TRBV18,NA,TRBD1,CASSSTLVGQKQETQYF,TGTGCCAGCTCATCAACCCTTGTGGGACAGAAACAAGAGACCCAGTACTTC
TRBJ1-2,TRBV28,NA,NA,CASSLPGPGNYGYTF,TGTGCCAGCAGTCTACCGGGACCTGGGAACTATGGCTACACCTTC
TRBJ1-1,TRBV27,NA,TRBD1,CASSPTGVTEAFF,TGTGCCAGCAGTCCTACAGGGGTCACTGAAGCTTTCTTT
TRBJ2-7,TRBV15,NA,NA,CATSRDYGQSSYEQYF,TGTGCCACCAGCAGAGATTACGGGCAGAGCTCCTACGAGCAGTACTTC
TRBJ1-2,TRBV4-1,few,TRBD1,CASSQAFGTGYGYTF,TGCGCCAGCAGCCAAGCTTTCGGGACAGGCTATGGCTACACCTTC
TRBJ2-4,TRBV9,NA,NA,CASSVGQAVGQNIQYF,TGTGCCAGCAGCGTAGGACAGGCAGTTGGCCAAAACATTCAGTACTTC
TRBJ2-3,TRBV6-5,once,NA,CASSYGGPGTDTQYF,TGTGCCAGCAGTTACGGGGGCCCGGGGACAGATACGCAGTATTTT
TRBJ2-1,TRBV4-1,NA,TRBD2,CASSVSGGSYNEQFF,TGCGCCAGCAGCGTGAGCGGGGGCTCCTACAATGAGCAGTTCTTC
TRBJ2-2,TRBV28,once,TRBD2,CASSRAGEPGELFF,TGTGCCAGCAGTCGGGCGGGGGAGCCCGGGGAGCTGTTTTTT
TRBJ2-7,TRBV7-2,NA,NA,CASSLLGGINEQYF,TGTGCCAGCAGCCTCCTTGGGGGAATCAACGAGCAGTACTTC
TRBJ1-4,TRBV10-3,NA,NA,CAISEEGGTNEKLFF,TGTGCCATCAGTGAGGAGGGGGGAACTAATGAAAAACTGTTTTTT
TRBJ1-4,TRBV6-1,NA,NA,CASSDVIQSKLFF,TGTGCCAGCAGTGATGTTATACAGTCGAAACTGTTTTTT
TRBJ1-2,TRBV19,NA,NA,CASSLPDSFYGYTF,TGTGCCAGTAGTCTTCCGGACAGCTTCTATGGCTACACCTTC
TRBJ1-1,TRBV27,NA,TRBD1,CASSEGGRTEAFF,TGTGCCAGCAGTGAAGGGGGCCGGACTGAAGCTTTCTTT
TRBJ1-4,TRBV6-6,NA,NA,CASTESQGEKLFF,TGTGCCAGCACGGAATCTCAGGGAGAAAAACTGTTTTTT
TRBJ2-5,TRBV7-6,NA,TRBD1,CASSLVQGASFGEQYF,TGTGCCAGCAGCTTAGTACAGGGGGCTAGCTTTGGGGAGCAGTACTTC
TRBJ2-5,TRBV5-6,once,NA,CASSRGEVETQYF,TGTGCCAGCAGCAGGGGGGAGGTCGAGACCCAGTACTTC
TRBJ2-3,TRBV27,NA,TRBD2,CASSLRTSGGRGDTQYF,TGTGCCAGCAGTTTACGCACTAGCGGGGGGCGAGGAGATACGCAGTATTTT
TRBJ2-3,TRBV2,once,NA,CASRTDTDTQYF,TGTGCCAGCAGGACAGACACAGATACGCAGTATTTT
TRBJ1-2,TRBV5-1,NA,NA,CASSLLEINYGYTF,TGCGCCAGCAGCTTGCTGGAAATCAACTATGGCTACACCTTC
TRBJ2-7,TRBV10-3,NA,NA,CATGAESYEQYF,TGTGCCACCGGGGCGGAGTCCTACGAGCAGTACTTC
TRBJ2-7,TRBV7-4,NA,NA,CASSSQRGDSSYEQYF,TGTGCCAGCAGCTCGCAGAGGGGGGACAGCTCCTACGAGCAGTACTTC
TRBJ2-3,TRBV6-1,NA,TRBD2,CASSEGPGLAGKVDTQYF,TGTGCCAGCAGTGAAGGGCCTGGGCTAGCGGGAAAGGTAGATACGCAGTATTTT
TRBJ1-3,TRBV11-2,NA,TRBD1,CASSADRAGNTIYF,TGTGCCAGCAGCGCGGACAGGGCTGGAAACACCATATATTTT
TRBJ2-1,TRBV5-1,many,NA,CASSLEFAGALNEQFF,TGCGCCAGCAGCTTGGAGTTTGCGGGGGCACTCAATGAGCAGTTCTTC
TRBJ2-4,TRBV11-2,few,NA,CASKAGPYKNIQYF,TGTGCCAGCAAGGCGGGACCGTACAAAAACATTCAGTACTTC
TRBJ2-5,TRBV19,NA,NA,CASSINSQGRDATQYF,TGTGCCAGTAGTATAAACAGTCAGGGACGCGATGCGACCCAGTACTTC
TRBJ2-7,TRBV10-1,NA,TRBD2,CASGTSGTYEQYF,TGCGCCAGCGGGACTAGCGGGACATACGAGCAGTACTTC